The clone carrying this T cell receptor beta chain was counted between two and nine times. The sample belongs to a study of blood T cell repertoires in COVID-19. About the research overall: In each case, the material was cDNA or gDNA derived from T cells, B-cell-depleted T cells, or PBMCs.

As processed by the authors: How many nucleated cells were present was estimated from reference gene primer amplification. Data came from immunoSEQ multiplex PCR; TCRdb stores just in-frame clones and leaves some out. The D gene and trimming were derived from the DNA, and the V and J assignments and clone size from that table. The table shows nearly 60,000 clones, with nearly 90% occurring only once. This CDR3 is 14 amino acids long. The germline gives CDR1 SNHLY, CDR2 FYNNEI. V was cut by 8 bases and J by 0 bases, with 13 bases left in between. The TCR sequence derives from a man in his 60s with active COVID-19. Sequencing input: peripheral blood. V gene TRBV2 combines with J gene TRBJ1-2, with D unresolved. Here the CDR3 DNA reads TGTGCCAGCGGCCGGGGTGGAGCTAACTATGGCTACACCTTC. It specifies CASGRGGANYGYTF.